These 14 T cell receptor beta chains were all obtained from the same sample, sequenced in a study of blood T cell repertoires in COVID-19. Sequenced by immunoSEQ multiplex PCR; TCRdb stores in-frame clones only, minus some. The repertoire includes 300,000 or so clones, roughly 91% of them detected once, and roughly 2.9% sits in the top ten. The sample was PBMCs or T cells enriched from blood (not recorded which). Receptors originate from a woman in her 50s who had been exposed to COVID-19.

This sequence joins TRBV28 and TRBJ2-5; D is unresolved. The CDR3 is 13 residues long. Between the trimmed V and J ends, which lost 2 bases and 5 bases, there was a span of 9 bases. Germline assignment: CDR1 MDHEN and CDR2 SYDVKM. In nucleotides, the CDR3 is TGTGCCAGCAGTTTAAATCCCGGGGAGACCCAGTACTTC. Translating gives CASSLNPGETQYF.

The chain joins TRBV7-5 to TRBJ2-1; the D call TRBD2 from the table was never checked on the DNA. TRBV7-5 is a listed pseudogene. There are 16 residues in the CDR3. The CDR3 loop is CARRWTSGDSYNEQFF. CDR3 nucleotides: TGTGCCAGAAGATGGACTAGCGGGGACTCCTACAATGAGCAGTTCTTC.

The J gene is TRBJ2-1, the V gene TRBV27, with TRBD1 matching 12 bases. The junction had 5 bases not matched to a gene; V was cut back by 3 bases and J by 8 bases. Germline CDR1 MNHEY, CDR2 SMNVEV (reference sequence). CDR3 length equals 15 residues. CDR3 loop: CASSFGTGGIYEQFF. The CDR3 nucleotides read TGTGCCAGCAGTTTTGGGACAGGGGGCATCTATGAGCAGTTCTTC.

There are a few counts of this clone. The chain combines TRBV6-5 with TRBJ2-7; TRBD1 matches 9 bases. Germline V CDR1 and CDR2: MNHEY, SVGAGI. Trimming cost V 10 bases and J 3 bases; bases outside gene matches: 4. This CDR3 contains 12 residues. CDR3 amino acids: CATHRGLYEQYF. CDR3 nucleotide sequence: TGTGCCACTCACAGGGGGCTCTACGAGCAGTACTTC.

The chain employs TRBV18 and TRBJ2-5; D may be TRBD1 (5 bases). Germline values: CDR1 KGHSH, CDR2 LQKENI. V lost 2 bases and J lost 7, with 20 bases in between. The CDR3 covers 16 residues. The CDR3 DNA follows: TGTGCCAGCTCACCAGGATTAGGGCAGGGCGGCGGGACCCAGTACTTC. It specifies CASSPGLGQGGGTQYF.

The V call is TRBV7-9, the J call TRBJ1-1; 7 nucleotides line up with TRBD1. Germline V gene lookup returns CDR1 SEHNR and CDR2 FQNEAQ (reference sequence). There are 14 residues in the CDR3. After removal of 5 bases from V and 0 bases from J, the junction contained 3 bases not matched to a gene. As DNA, the CDR3 is TGTGCCAGCAGCGTTGGACAGGTGAACACTGAAGCTTTCTTT. It translates to CASSVGQVNTEAFF.

The chain couples TRBV6-4 to TRBJ1-2; TRBD1 might be the D (5 bases). Germline values: CDR1 MRHNA, CDR2 SNTAGT. V was pared by 3 bases and J by 4 bases, with 15 bases between. The CDR3 length is 15 residues. CDR3 amino acids: CASSDRRGRGYGYTF. CDR3 nucleotide sequence: TGTGCCAGCAGTGATCGTAGGGGCAGAGGCTATGGCTACACCTTC.

CDR3 region: CASRQTPLSSQETQYF. The CDR3 DNA reads TGCGCCAGCAGACAAACACCCCTCAGTTCCCAAGAGACCCAGTACTTC. The rearrangement uses TRBV4-1 and TRBJ2-5, with D unresolved. The CDR3 loop spans 16 amino acids. The V gene lost 6 bases and the J gene lost 1 base, with 18 bases spanning the gap. Per germline, CDR1 MGHRA and CDR2 YSYEKL.

The chain uses TRBV9 and TRBJ2-3, with TRBD2 identical over 8 bases. Unmatched junction bases numbered 6, after V lost 0 bases and J lost 3 bases. The germline V gene has CDR1 SGDLS and CDR2 YYNGEE. This CDR3 region has 16 residues. The CDR3 here is CASSVGNGGATDTQYF. The DNA for the CDR3 is TGTGCCAGCAGCGTAGGGAACGGGGGGGCAACAGATACGCAGTATTTT.

The chain has TRBV19 and TRBJ2-7; possibly TRBD2 for D (7 bases). The CDR3 totals 14 residues. V was clipped by 3 bases and J by 2 bases, with 11 bases between them. Germline lookup yields CDR1 LNHDA and CDR2 SQIVND (reference sequence). In nucleotides, the CDR3 is TGTGCCAGTAGTATCGCGGGGGCGGCCTACGAGCAGTACTTC. Its translation: CASSIAGAAYEQYF. Using reference TRBV19 and TRBJ2-7 for the parts outside the CDR3, the full variable domain is DGGITQSPKYLFRKEGQNVTLSCEQNLNHDAMYWYRQDPGQGLRLIYYSQIVNDFQKGDIAEGYSVSREKKESFPLTVTSAQKNPTAFYLCASSIAGAAYEQYFGPGTRLTVT.

The rearrangement uses TRBV7-9 and TRBJ1-2, with a tentative D call TRBD1 (5 bases). CDR1 is SEHNR, CDR2 FQNEAQ, per germline (reference sequence). The V gene lost 5 bases and the J gene lost 8 bases, with 24 bases spanning the gap. The CDR3 runs 16 residues. This CDR3 is CASSPPMGQPSRGYTF. The CDR3, as DNA: TGTGCCAGCAGCCCCCCGATGGGGCAGCCTAGTCGGGGCTACACCTTC. The complete variable domain, with remaining parts taken from reference TRBV7-9 and TRBJ1-2, reads DTGVSQNPRHKITKRGQNVTFRCDPISEHNRLYWYRQTLGQGPEFLTYFQNEAQLEKSRLLSDRFSAERPKGSFSTLEIQRTEQGDSAMYLCASSPPMGQPSRGYTFGSGTRLTVV.

The chain joins TRBV7-2 to TRBJ2-3; D perhaps matches TRBD1 (6 bases). V was pared by 5 bases and J by 6 bases, with 9 bases between. This CDR3 contains 12 residues. Germline lookup yields CDR1 SGHTA and CDR2 FQGNSA. The chain's CDR3 is CASSTQGDTQYF. CDR3 sequence (DNA): TGTGCCAGCAGCACCCAGGGGGATACGCAGTATTTT.

Of note for this clone: At one end the junction does not follow the germline gene, possibly because of a read error. The genes are TRBV20-1 and TRBJ2-5, with 10 positions matching TRBD2. Looked up from germline, CDR1 is DFQATT and CDR2 is SNEGSKA (reference sequence). The CDR3 is 11 residues long. CDR3 protein: CSAAGGASLHF. The CDR3 nucleotides are TGCAGTGCAGCGGGGGGGGCTAGCCTGCACTTC.

The chain carries TRBV10-3 and TRBJ1-2; 9 bases line up with TRBD1. The CDR3 spans 15 residues. CDR1 and CDR2 from the germline V gene are ENHRY and SYGVKD. The junction had 6 bases not matched to a gene; V was cut back by 2 bases and J by 5 bases. CDR3 sequence (DNA): TGTGCCATCAGTGAGAAGGACAGGGGCTTGTATGGCTACACCTTC. Translated: CAISEKDRGLYGYTF.